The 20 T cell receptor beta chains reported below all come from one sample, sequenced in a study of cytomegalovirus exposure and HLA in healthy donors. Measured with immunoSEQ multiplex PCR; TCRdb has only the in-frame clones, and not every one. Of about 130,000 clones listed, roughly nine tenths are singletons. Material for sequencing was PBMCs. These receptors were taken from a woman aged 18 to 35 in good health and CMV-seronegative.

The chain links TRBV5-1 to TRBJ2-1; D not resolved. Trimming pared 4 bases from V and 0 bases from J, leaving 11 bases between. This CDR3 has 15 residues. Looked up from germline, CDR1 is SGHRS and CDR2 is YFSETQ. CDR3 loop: CASSPVYSSYNEQFF. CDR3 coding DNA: TGCGCCAGCAGCCCCGTCTATAGCTCCTACAATGAGCAGTTCTTC.

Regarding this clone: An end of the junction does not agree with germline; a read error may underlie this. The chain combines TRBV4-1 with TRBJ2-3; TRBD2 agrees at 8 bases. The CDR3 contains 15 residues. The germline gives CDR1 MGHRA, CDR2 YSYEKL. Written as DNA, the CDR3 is TGCGCCAACAGCCAAGTTGGACTAGCTTTAGATACGCAGTATTTT. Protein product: CANSQVGLALDTQYF.

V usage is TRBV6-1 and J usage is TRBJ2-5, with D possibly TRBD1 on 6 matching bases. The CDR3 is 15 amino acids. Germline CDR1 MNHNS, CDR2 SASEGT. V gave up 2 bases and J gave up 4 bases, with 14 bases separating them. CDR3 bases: TGTGCCAGCAGTGAAAACAGGGCAGCGTTAGAGACCCAGTACTTC. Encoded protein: CASSENRAALETQYF.

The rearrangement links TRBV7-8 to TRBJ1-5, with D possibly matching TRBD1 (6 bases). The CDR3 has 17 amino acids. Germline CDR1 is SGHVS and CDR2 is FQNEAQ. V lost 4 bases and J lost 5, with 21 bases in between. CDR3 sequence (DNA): TGTGCCAGCAGCTCAGATAGAAGGGGGATGGGGCATCAGCCCCAGCATTTT. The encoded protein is CASSSDRRGMGHQPQHF.

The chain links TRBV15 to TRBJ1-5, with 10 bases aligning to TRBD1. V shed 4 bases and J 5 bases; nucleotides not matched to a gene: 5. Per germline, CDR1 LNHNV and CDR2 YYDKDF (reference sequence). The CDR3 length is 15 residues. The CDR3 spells CATSIDRGRYQPQHF. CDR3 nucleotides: TGTGCCACCAGCATAGACAGGGGGCGGTATCAGCCCCAGCATTTT.

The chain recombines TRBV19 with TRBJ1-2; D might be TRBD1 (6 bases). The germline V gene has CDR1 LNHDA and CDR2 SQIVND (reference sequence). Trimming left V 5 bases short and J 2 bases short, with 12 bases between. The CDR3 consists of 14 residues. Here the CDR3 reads CASSFGGANYGYTF. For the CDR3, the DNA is TGTGCCAGTAGTTTTGGGGGGGCCAACTATGGCTACACCTTC. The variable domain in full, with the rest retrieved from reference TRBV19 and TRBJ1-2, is DGGITQSPKYLFRKEGQNVTLSCEQNLNHDAMYWYRQDPGQGLRLIYYSQIVNDFQKGDIAEGYSVSREKKESFPLTVTSAQKNPTAFYLCASSFGGANYGYTFGSGTRLTVV.

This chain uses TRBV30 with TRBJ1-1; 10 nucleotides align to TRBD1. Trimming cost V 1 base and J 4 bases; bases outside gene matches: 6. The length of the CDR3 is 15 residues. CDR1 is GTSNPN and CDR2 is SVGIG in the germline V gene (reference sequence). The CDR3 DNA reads TGTGCCTGGAGTGGGGACAGGGGACCGGCCACTGAAGCTTTCTTT. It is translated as CAWSGDRGPATEAFF. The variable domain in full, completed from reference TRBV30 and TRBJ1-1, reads SQTIHQWPATLVQPVGSPLSLECTVEGTSNPNLYWYRQAAGRGLQLLFYSVGIGQISSEVPQNLSASRPQDRQFILSSKKLLLSDSGFYLCAWSGDRGPATEAFFGQGTRLTVV.

CDR3 residues: CASSWTVNTEAFF. DNA for the CDR3: TGTGCCAGCAGTTGGACAGTGAACACTGAAGCTTTCTTT. This chain uses TRBV27 with TRBJ1-1; possible D gene TRBD1, 6 bases. The CDR3 length is 13 residues. From germline, CDR1 is MNHEY and CDR2 SMNVEV (reference sequence). The V end lost 4 bases, the J end lost 0 bases, and 6 bases lay between the germline ends.

The CDR3 bases are TGTGCCAGCAGTCCCGGGAATGAAAAACTGTTTTTT. This codes for CASSPGNEKLFF. The chain is built from TRBV27 and TRBJ1-4; D uncertain. Germline CDR1 reads MNHEY; CDR2 reads SMNVEV (reference sequence). The V and J ends lost 5 bases and 5 bases respectively, with 6 bases between them. CDR3 length: 12 amino acids.

The CDR3 DNA sequence: TGTGCCAGCAGTTCCCCGCCGGACAGGGCCCAGCCCCAGCATTTT. Its protein is CASSSPPDRAQPQHF. V is TRBV28 and J is TRBJ1-5; 8 positions agree with TRBD1. In germline, CDR1 is MDHEN, CDR2 SYDVKM. The CDR3 covers 15 residues. Trimming removed 4 bases from V and 7 bases from J; junction bases left unmatched: 9.

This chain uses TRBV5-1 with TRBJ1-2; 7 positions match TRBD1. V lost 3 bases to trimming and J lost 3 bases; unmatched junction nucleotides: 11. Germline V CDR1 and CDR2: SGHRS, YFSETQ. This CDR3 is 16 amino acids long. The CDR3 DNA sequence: TGCGCCAGCAGCTCGGGACAGCAACTTACCCACTATGGCTACACCTTC. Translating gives CASSSGQQLTHYGYTF.

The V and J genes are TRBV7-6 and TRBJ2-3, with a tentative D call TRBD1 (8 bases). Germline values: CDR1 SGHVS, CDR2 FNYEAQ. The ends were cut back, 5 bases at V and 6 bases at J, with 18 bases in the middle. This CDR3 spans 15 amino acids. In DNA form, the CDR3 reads TGTGCCAGCAGCCCAGGACAGGGAGGGGTGGATACGCAGTATTTT. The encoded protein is CASSPGQGGVDTQYF.

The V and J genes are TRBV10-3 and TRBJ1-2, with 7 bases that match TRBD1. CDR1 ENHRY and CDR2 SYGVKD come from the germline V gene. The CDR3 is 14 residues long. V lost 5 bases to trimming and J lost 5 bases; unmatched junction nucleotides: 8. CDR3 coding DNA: TGTGCCATCAGTATAGGGGGCGCGCTTTATGGCTACACCTTC. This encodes CAISIGGALYGYTF.

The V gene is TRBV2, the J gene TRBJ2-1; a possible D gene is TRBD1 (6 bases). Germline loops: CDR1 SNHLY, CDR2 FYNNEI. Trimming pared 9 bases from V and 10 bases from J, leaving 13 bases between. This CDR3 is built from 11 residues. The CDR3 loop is CASGHREEQFF. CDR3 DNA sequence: TGTGCCAGTGGACACAGGGAAGAGCAGTTCTTC. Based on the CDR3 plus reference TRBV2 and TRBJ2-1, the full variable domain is EPEVTQTPSHQVTQMGQEVILRCVPISNHLYFYWYRQILGQKVEFLVSFYNNEISEKSEIFDDQFSVERPDGSNFTLKIRSTKLEDSAMYFCASGHREEQFFGPGTRLTVL.

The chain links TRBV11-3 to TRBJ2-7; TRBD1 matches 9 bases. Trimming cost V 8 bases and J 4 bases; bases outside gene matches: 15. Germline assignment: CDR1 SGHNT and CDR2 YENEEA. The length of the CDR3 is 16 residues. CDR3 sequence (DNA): TGTGCCAGCGCTTCGTCCTCCCGGGACAGGGTTTACGAGCAGTACGTC. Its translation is CASASSSRDRVYEQYV.

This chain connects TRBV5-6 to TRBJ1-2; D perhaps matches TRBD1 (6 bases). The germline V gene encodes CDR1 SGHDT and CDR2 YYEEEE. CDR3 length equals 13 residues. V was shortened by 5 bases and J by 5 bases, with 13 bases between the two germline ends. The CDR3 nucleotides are TGTGCCAGCAGACCCGACAGGAAATATGGCTACACCTTC. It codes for CASRPDRKYGYTF.

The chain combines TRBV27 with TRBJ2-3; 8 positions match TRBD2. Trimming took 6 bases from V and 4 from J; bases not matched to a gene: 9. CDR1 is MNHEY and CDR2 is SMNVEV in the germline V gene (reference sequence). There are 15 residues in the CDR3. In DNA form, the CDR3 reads TGTGCCAGCAGGGGAAGCGGGAGTGGGGCAGATACGCAGTATTTT. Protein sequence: CASRGSGSGADTQYF.

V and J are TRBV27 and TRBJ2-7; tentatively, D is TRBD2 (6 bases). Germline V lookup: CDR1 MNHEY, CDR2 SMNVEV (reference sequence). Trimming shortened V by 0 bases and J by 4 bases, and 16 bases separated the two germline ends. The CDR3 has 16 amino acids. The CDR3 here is CASSLSRGESQYEQYF. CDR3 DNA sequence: TGTGCCAGCAGTTTATCGCGGGGTGAAAGTCAGTACGAGCAGTACTTC.

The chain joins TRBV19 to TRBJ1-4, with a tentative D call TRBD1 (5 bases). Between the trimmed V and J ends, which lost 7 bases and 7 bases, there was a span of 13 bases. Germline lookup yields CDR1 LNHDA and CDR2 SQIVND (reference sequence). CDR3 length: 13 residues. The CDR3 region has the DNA TGTGCCAGTACGGCGGGGCAACTTGAAAAACTGTTTTTT. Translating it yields CASTAGQLEKLFF.

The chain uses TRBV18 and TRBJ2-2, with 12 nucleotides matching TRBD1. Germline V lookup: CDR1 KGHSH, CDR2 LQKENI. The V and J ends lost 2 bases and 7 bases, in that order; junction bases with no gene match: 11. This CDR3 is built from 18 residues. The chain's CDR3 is CASSPIRSGTGGFGELFF. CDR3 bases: TGTGCCAGCTCACCAATAAGATCCGGGACAGGGGGCTTCGGGGAGCTGTTTTTT.